These 20 T cell receptor beta chains came from one sample sequenced in a study of human T cells and chemical hapten exposure. Time point meaning: pre-sensitization, week 0. The sample's treatment: therapeutic diphenylcyclopropenone sensitization with weekly scalp DPC. MiXCR, run by TCRdb on the RACE reads, gives a single entry per CDR3 protein. Of under 200,000 distinct CDR3 sequences in the sample, roughly 30% were seen once. The sample here was whole blood, taken in connection with sensitization to the hapten diphenylcyclopropenone (DPC). The receptor set was obtained from a woman in her twenties or thirties with alopecia areata. Some clones in this sample may be carry-over from other donors' samples.

V and J are TRBV4-1 and TRBJ2-1, with 7 bases fitting TRBD2. The CDR3 totals 16 residues. The trim removed 1 base at V and 6 bases at J, leaving 9 bases unmatched. Germline V CDR1 and CDR2: MGHRA, YSYEKL. In DNA, the CDR3 is TGCGCCAGCAGCCAAGGACTAGCCCACTACAGCAATGAGCAGTTCTTC. This translates into CASSQGLAHYSNEQFF.

There are a few counts of this clonotype. This chain uses TRBV20-1 with TRBJ2-1, with 7 nucleotides matching TRBD1. The CDR3 has 17 amino acids. Trimming took 0 bases from V and 5 from J; bases not matched to a gene: 13. CDR1 and CDR2 (germline): DFQATT, SNEGSKA (reference sequence). The CDR3 DNA reads TGCAGTGCTAGAGATGGCCTCGACAGGGACCCACACAATGAGCAGTTCTTC. It codes for CSARDGLDRDPHNEQFF.

The chain links TRBV2 to TRBJ1-1; no definite D call. Germline CDR1 SNHLY, CDR2 FYNNEI. The CDR3 spans 12 residues. Trimming left V 3 bases short and J 5 bases short, with 7 bases between. The CDR3 region is CASSDLGTEAFF. CDR3 DNA sequence: TGTGCCAGCAGTGATCTTGGTACTGAAGCTTTCTTT.

This clonotype was seen only a few times. The chain combines TRBV29-1 with TRBJ1-1; a possible D gene is TRBD1 (6 bases). The CDR3 is 12 amino acids. CDR1 and CDR2 from the germline V gene are SQVTM and ANQGSEA. Trimming cost V 7 bases and J 4 bases, with 13 bases left between them. The CDR3 sequence is CSAKGGVTEAFF. CDR3 nucleotides: TGCAGCGCCAAGGGGGGCGTCACTGAAGCTTTCTTT.

This clonotype was detected a few times. CDR3 loop: CASRERLNHSPLHF. The DNA for the CDR3 is TGTGCCAGTAGAGAACGACTGAATCATTCACCCCTCCACTTT. The chain combines TRBV28 with TRBJ1-6; D unresolved. Germline V gene data show CDR1 as MDHEN and CDR2 as SYDVKM. CDR3 length equals 14 residues. The V end was cut by 9 bases, the J end by 8 bases, with 17 bases between.

The chain carries TRBV4-3 and TRBJ1-6; D might be TRBD1 (6 bases). The V end lost 0 bases, the J end lost 8 bases, and 11 bases lay between the germline ends. Germline CDR1 reads LGHNA; CDR2 reads YSLEER. This CDR3 has 15 amino acids. In DNA, the CDR3 is TGCGCCAGCAGCCAAGAGGCGGGGGCCGATTCACCCCTCCACTTT. Translation: CASSQEAGADSPLHF.

The gene calls are TRBV11-3 and TRBJ2-2; TRBD1 agrees at 7 bases. Trimming cost V 2 bases and J 7 bases; bases outside gene matches: 4. This CDR3 has 14 amino acids. The germline gives CDR1 SGHNT, CDR2 YENEEA. CDR3 in amino acids: CASSLLTGSGELFF. The CDR3 nucleotides read TGTGCCAGCAGCTTACTGACAGGGAGCGGGGAGCTGTTTTTT.

CDR3 nucleotide sequence: TGTGCCAGCAGCCAGCCCGGAAGCACAGATACGCAGTATTTT. Amino acid sequence: CASSQPGSTDTQYF. This chain joins TRBV11-2 and TRBJ2-3; no clear D gene. The CDR3 extends over 14 amino acids. Germline V gene lookup returns CDR1 SGHAT and CDR2 FQNNGV. Trimming took 5 bases from V and 0 from J, leaving 9 bases between them. Supplemented by reference TRBV11-2 and TRBJ2-3, the full variable domain reads EAGVAQSPRYKIIEKRQSVAFWCNPISGHATLYWYQQILGQGPKLLIQFQNNGVVDDSQLPKDRFSAERLKGVDSTLKIQPAKLEDSAVYLCASSQPGSTDTQYFGPGTRLTVL.

This clonotype was recorded at least ten times. This chain connects TRBV18 to TRBJ2-7, with D possibly matching TRBD1 (5 bases). The CDR3 is 13 amino acids. Deletions cut 2 bases from V and 2 bases from J, with 7 bases between. Germline V CDR1 and CDR2: KGHSH, LQKENI. In nucleotides, the CDR3 is TGTGCCAGCTCACCAGACAGAGCCTACGAGCAGTACTTC. Its translation: CASSPDRAYEQYF.

The sample holds a few counts of this clonotype. This chain uses TRBV9 with TRBJ2-7, with D possibly called TRBD1 or TRBD2 (5 bases each). CDR1 and CDR2 (germline): SGDLS, YYNGEE. The CDR3 consists of 16 residues. V lost 0 bases and J lost 2, with 15 bases in between. CDR3: CASSVDPRDATYEQYF. The CDR3 coding sequence is TGTGCCAGCAGCGTAGACCCCCGGGACGCGACCTACGAGCAGTACTTC.

At least ten counts were recorded for this clonotype. This chain joins TRBV7-2 and TRBJ1-5, with a possible D match to TRBD1 (6 bases). CDR1 and CDR2 from the germline V gene are SGHTA and FQGNSA. This CDR3 contains 14 residues. V gave up 2 bases and J gave up 5 bases, with 10 bases separating them. CDR3 bases: TGTGCCAGCAGCTTACGGCCAGGGGATCAGCCCCAGCATTTT. Translating it yields CASSLRPGDQPQHF. The full variable domain, in which reference TRBV7-2 and TRBJ1-5 provide the parts outside the CDR3, is GAGVSQSPSNKVTEKGKDVELRCDPISGHTALYWYRQSLGQGLEFLIYFQGNSAPDKSGLPSDRFSAERTGGSVSTLTIQRTQQEDSAVYLCASSLRPGDQPQHFGDGTRLSIL.

The V call is TRBV7-9, the J call TRBJ2-1, with D possibly called TRBD1 or TRBD2 (5 bases each). The germline V gene encodes CDR1 SEHNR and CDR2 FQNEAQ (reference sequence). V lost 4 bases to trimming and J lost 4 bases, with 5 bases between them. The CDR3 extends over 12 amino acids. The CDR3 spells CASSWGYNEQFF. DNA for the CDR3: TGTGCCAGCAGCTGGGGGTACAATGAGCAGTTCTTC.

The chain recombines TRBV29-1 with TRBJ2-3; the D is unclear. The CDR3 is 14 amino acids. Germline CDR1 reads SQVTM; CDR2 reads ANQGSEA. The V gene lost 7 bases and the J gene lost 0 bases, with 14 bases spanning the gap. The CDR3 spells CSGHPISSTDTQYF. For the CDR3, the DNA is TGCAGCGGCCATCCGATTAGCAGCACAGATACGCAGTATTTT.

The chain carries TRBV10-3 and TRBJ1-1, with 7 nucleotides matching TRBD1. The J segment lost 5 bases and the V segment lost 6 bases, leaving 9 bases of the junction unmatched. This CDR3 is 14 amino acids long. CDR1 and CDR2 (germline): ENHRY, SYGVKD. CDR3 DNA: TGTGCCATCAGCCCCGACAGGGAAGGGACTGAAGCTTTCTTT. Protein: CAISPDREGTEAFF.

This clonotype was detected only a few times. This chain links TRBV5-8 with TRBJ2-1, with D perhaps matching TRBD2 (5 bases). The germline V gene encodes CDR1 SGHTS and CDR2 YDEGEE. There are 15 residues in the CDR3. Trimming took off 1 base at V and 6 bases at J, with 14 bases between the two ends. DNA of the CDR3: TGTGCCAGCAGCTTGTACGACTATCGGGGCAATGAGCAGTTCTTC. Protein sequence: CASSLYDYRGNEQFF.

The chain combines TRBV7-8 with TRBJ2-3, with D perhaps TRBD1 (7 bases). The V and J ends lost 3 bases and 3 bases respectively, with 13 bases between them. The CDR3 has 15 amino acids. CDR1 and CDR2 (germline): SGHVS, FQNEAQ. The CDR3 sequence: CASSLEGARTDTQYF. DNA for the CDR3: TGTGCCAGCAGCTTGGAGGGGGCGCGGACAGATACGCAGTATTTT. Supplemented by reference TRBV7-8 and TRBJ2-3, the full variable domain reads GAGVSQSPRYKVAKRGQDVALRCDPISGHVSLFWYQQALGQGPEFLTYFQNEAQLDKSGLPSDRFFAERPEGSVSTLKIQRTQQEDSAVYLCASSLEGARTDTQYFGPGTRLTVL.

This clonotype turned up a few times. V is TRBV6-2 or TRBV6-3 and J is TRBJ1-2, with D hard to call. CDR1 is MNHEY and CDR2 is SVGEGT in the germline V gene. CDR3 length: 14 amino acids. The V end was cut by 2 bases, the J end by 0 bases, with 7 bases between. The CDR3 loop is CASSYEPSNYGYTF. As DNA, the CDR3 is TGTGCCAGCAGTTACGAGCCCTCTAACTATGGCTACACCTTC.

V and J are TRBV4-1 and TRBJ1-2; the D is unclear. Trimming removed 1 base from V and 3 bases from J, with 12 bases in between. Germline V gene data show CDR1 as MGHRA and CDR2 as YSYEKL. This CDR3 region has 15 residues. The CDR3 nucleotides are TGCGCCAGCAGCCAAGGGACGGCGAATGACTATGGCTACACCTTC. Its protein product is CASSQGTANDYGYTF.

This clonotype was recorded a few times. The chain links TRBV20-1 to TRBJ2-1; perhaps TRBD2 as D (6 bases). This CDR3 contains 15 residues. CDR1 is DFQATT, CDR2 SNEGSKA, per germline (reference sequence). Between the trimmed V and J ends, which lost 3 bases and 1 base, there was a span of 13 bases. This chain's CDR3 is CSASGSGGSYNEQFF. As DNA, the CDR3 is TGCAGTGCTAGCGGGAGTGGGGGATCCTACAATGAGCAGTTCTTC.

The chain joins TRBV5-1 to TRBJ1-5; D possibly corresponds to TRBD1 (5 bases). The CDR3 has 14 amino acids. Germline CDR1 SGHRS, CDR2 YFSETQ. V was clipped by 0 bases and J by 5 bases, with 9 bases between them. As DNA, the CDR3 is TGCGCCAGCAGCTTGGGGGACGGGGATCAGCCCCAGCATTTT. Amino acids: CASSLGDGDQPQHF.